This TCR beta chain was captured in a study of blood T cell repertoires in COVID-19 (dated by TCRdb to about 2020). Background for the entire study: Samples from collaborators originated in the United States, Italy and Spain and spanned both the acute and convalescent phases of COVID-19. The material from the prospective study consisted of cDNA or gDNA derived from T cells, B-cell-depleted T cells, or PBMCs. The dataset comprised deeply sampled blood TCRbeta repertoires from subjects exposed to, actively infected with, or recovered from COVID-19. The samples were drawn from the first 160 participants of the ongoing ImmuneRACE study and from some 1,300 subjects provided by 6 global collaborators. The repertoires were released in a freely available public database intended as a resource for research on the immune response to SARS-CoV-2. Where available, HLA class I and class II types were obtained from metadata supplied by the sample provider rather than from assay-based typing. A de-identified subject ID, COVID-19 status, age in years and sex were almost always included in the sample metadata. Paper-wide results and their limitations: The quantity of clinical and demographic metadata differed by source and by participant and was supplied without curation.

The collaborating institutions used their own protocols to collect whole blood in K2EDTA tubes. For TCRbeta analysis, collaborator samples were shipped as frozen whole blood, as isolated PBMCs, or as DNA extracted from either sample type. The junction shows trimming of 3 bases on V and 4 bases on J, plus 9 bases between the germline ends. For CDR1 and CDR2, the germline V gene lists MRHNA and SNTAGT. The CDR3, from cysteine to phenylalanine, totals 13 residues. Of all the DNA, just the CDR3 is kept, 39 bases in frame from base 1. About this clone itself: It has no known antigen specificity. One base away there is no much larger clone; base qualities are not given.

TCRbeta CDR3 regions were amplified from genomic DNA by means of the immunoSEQ Assay, a bias-controlled multiplex PCR. Processing in the source paper ran as follows. The number of nucleated cells in each sample was estimated by amplification of reference gene primers within the assay. To quantify the absolute abundance of each unique TCRbeta CDR3 rearrangement, sequence reads were collapsed and filtered. For each sample, productive Simpson clonality was calculated as the square root of Simpson's diversity index across productive rearrangements. In TCRdb, the immuneACCESS table is reduced to in-frame sequences with V and J assigned. These tables do not hold every clone; where another copy was compared, an unresolved V gene accounts for under half, and the others remain unexplained. V, J and clone size derive from that table, while D and trimming were established from the DNA sequence. The sample yields a few hundred thousand clones; 85% were counted once. The top ten clones comprise roughly 3.6% of the sample.

This receptor was obtained from a woman between 18 and 30 years old with acute or convalescent COVID-19. This sequence uses TRBV6-4 and TRBJ2-5; the D gene remains uncertain. Sequences were obtained from peripheral blood. The sequence in DNA is TGTGCCAGCAGTGAATTCGTCGGAGAGACCCAGTACTTC. The encoded protein is CASSEFVGETQYF.